This T cell receptor (beta chain) was captured by sequencing in a study of Ad26.COV2.S vaccination and SARS-CoV-2 variants. Study at large: Doses of Ad26.COV2.S were injected into muscle once or twice, 56 days apart. Points from the study as a whole: Non-spike TCR breadth did not differ much between vaccine and placebo recipients.

Treatment in this sample: approximately 18 received Ad26.COV2.S at low or high dose, single or two shots; about five received placebo; per-sample allocation not given. Sampling happened 63 days after the first vaccine or placebo injection. On this clone: Antigen specificity is unknown.

Clones were read by immunoSEQ multiplex PCR, and TCRdb kept only the in-frame ones, dropping some. This table holds 300,000 to 500,000 clones, approximately 91% found once. J was trimmed by 5 bases and V by 5 bases; bases with no gene match: 8. The CDR3 totals 15 residues. From germline, CDR1 is MNHEY and CDR2 SVGAGI. This chain uses TRBV6-5 with TRBJ1-2; 10 bases match TRBD1. Sequences were derived from peripheral blood, sampled in a trial of Ad26.COV2.S vaccine versus placebo. The receptor comes from a person aged 18-65 years who received the Ad26.COV2.S COVID-19 vaccine or a placebo. The CDR3 DNA sequence: TGTGCCAGCAGTCCACGACAGGGGGCGAGGTATGGCTACACCTTC. Amino acid sequence: CASSPRQGARYGYTF.